The 32 T cell receptor beta chains below were found in one sample sequenced in a study of cytomegalovirus exposure and HLA in healthy donors. Only in-frame clones appear in the TCRdb table, and some are missing; sequencing was by immunoSEQ multiplex PCR. Counted here are about 55,000 clones, about 93% occurring once; the ten biggest clones make up about 3%. Sequencing was performed on PBMCs. These receptor sequences come from a man younger than 35 in good health and CMV-seronegative.

This chain connects TRBV7-9 to TRBJ2-2; D uncertain. This CDR3 region has 18 residues. The germline V and J ends were trimmed by 1 base and 0 bases, with 15 bases remaining between them. CDR1 SEHNR and CDR2 FQNEAQ come from the germline V gene (reference sequence). CDR3 coding DNA: TGTGCCAGCAGCTTAGGGTTTGTGCGGCAGACGAACACCGGGGAGCTGTTTTTT. Translation gives CASSLGFVRQTNTGELFF.

The V gene is TRBV11-2, the J gene TRBJ1-3, with D possibly TRBD1 on 5 matching bases. Germline lookup yields CDR1 SGHAT and CDR2 FQNNGV. This CDR3 comprises 16 residues. The V gene lost 1 base and the J gene lost 4 bases, with 14 bases spanning the gap. CDR3 sequence reads: CASSLVGTMIGNTIYF. CDR3 DNA: TGTGCCAGCAGCTTAGTGGGGACTATGATCGGAAACACCATATATTTT.

The chain recombines TRBV11-2 with TRBJ1-4; D possibly corresponds to TRBD1 (5 bases). CDR3 length: 18 amino acids. The germline V and J ends were trimmed by 4 bases and 3 bases, with 21 bases remaining between them. Looked up from germline, CDR1 is SGHAT and CDR2 is FQNNGV. CDR3 sequence reads: CASSSDRGGVRANEKLFF. The DNA of the CDR3 is TGTGCCAGCAGCTCCGATCGGGGGGGGGTTCGGGCTAATGAAAAACTGTTTTTT.

The V gene is TRBV7-9, the J gene TRBJ2-5; 9 bases fit TRBD1. CDR1 and CDR2 (germline): SEHNR, FQNEAQ (reference sequence). Trimming cost V 5 bases and J 4 bases; bases outside gene matches: 11. The CDR3 totals 16 residues. The CDR3 spells CASSPGQGIGGETQYF. CDR3 DNA sequence: TGTGCCAGCAGCCCCGGACAGGGGATCGGGGGAGAGACCCAGTACTTC.

This clone was found a few times. V is TRBV30 and J is TRBJ1-1; D unclear. CDR1 and CDR2 (germline): GTSNPN, SVGIG (reference sequence). The CDR3 has 12 residues. V was shortened by 5 bases and J by 1 base, with 8 bases between the two germline ends. The CDR3 sequence: CAWGRENTEAFF. The CDR3 bases are TGTGCCTGGGGGAGGGAGAACACTGAAGCTTTCTTT.

A remark on this clone: The junction and the germline gene differ at one end; a read error may be behind it. The genes are TRBV19 and TRBJ2-1, with D possibly matching TRBD1 (6 bases). The CDR3 sequence is 15 residues long. Germline CDR1 LNHDA, CDR2 SQIVND (reference sequence). The CDR3 nucleotides read TGTGCCAGTAGTTTAGAACAGGGCTCCTACAATGAGCAGTTCTTC. The encoded protein is CASSLEQGSYNEQFF.

This clone was counted once. In DNA, the CDR3 is TGTGCCAGCAGCTTGGAGGCGGGTAGCACAGATACGCAGTATTTT. This translates into CASSLEAGSTDTQYF. The chain has TRBV5-4 and TRBJ2-3; D perhaps matches TRBD2 (5 bases). The length of the CDR3 is 15 residues. Germline CDR1 SGHNT, CDR2 YYREEE (reference sequence). The V end was cut by 0 bases, the J end by 0 bases, with 8 bases between.

The chain joins TRBV28 to TRBJ2-3, with TRBD1 as a possible D gene (5 bases). V was clipped by 3 bases and J by 0 bases, with 19 bases between them. Germline V CDR1 and CDR2: MDHEN, SYDVKM. The CDR3 has 18 amino acids. The DNA for the CDR3 is TGTGCCAGCAGTTTCACCACCATGGGGCAGACTAGCACAGATACGCAGTATTTT. This translates into CASSFTTMGQTSTDTQYF.

The rearrangement uses TRBV7-2 and TRBJ2-1; 7 nucleotides agree with TRBD2. The CDR3 extends over 17 amino acids. Germline CDR1 and CDR2: SGHTA and FQGNSA. J was trimmed by 8 bases and V by 2 bases; bases with no gene match: 15. The CDR3 DNA follows: TGTGCCAGCAGCTTATTTACCGGGCTAGCGGTTAAGGATGAGCAGTTCTTC. As protein: CASSLFTGLAVKDEQFF.

This sequence joins TRBV7-3 and TRBJ2-2; D unclear. Germline CDR1 and CDR2: SGHTA and FQGTGA. The CDR3 extends over 15 amino acids. Trimming cost V 2 bases and J 0 bases, with 7 bases left between them. In DNA, the CDR3 is TGTGCCAGCAGCTTATCACCGGCGAACACCGGGGAGCTGTTTTTT. It encodes CASSLSPANTGELFF.

This chain connects TRBV28 to TRBJ2-1, with D hard to call. Trimming removed 3 bases at V and 7 bases at J, with 7 bases between. There are 12 residues in the CDR3. CDR1 is MDHEN and CDR2 is SYDVKM in the germline V gene. The CDR3 DNA reads TGTGCCAGCAGTTTCCCGTCTAATGAGCAGTTCTTC. As protein: CASSFPSNEQFF.

The rearrangement links TRBV7-9 to TRBJ1-1; 9 bases fit TRBD1. After removal of 8 bases from V and 1 base from J, the junction contained 11 bases not matched to a gene. CDR1 and CDR2 (germline): SEHNR, FQNEAQ (reference sequence). The length of the CDR3 is 16 residues. Here the CDR3 DNA reads TGTGCCAGCGGCACCAACCCGGGACAGGGGAACACTGAAGCTTTCTTT. It specifies CASGTNPGQGNTEAFF.

The chain couples TRBV2 to TRBJ2-5; D is perhaps TRBD2 (5 bases). The CDR3 extends over 14 amino acids. Trimming shortened V by 3 bases and J by 0 bases, and 8 bases separated the two germline ends. Germline CDR1 reads SNHLY; CDR2 reads FYNNEI. The CDR3 DNA reads TGTGCCAGCAGTGATTCGGGGAACCAAGAGACCCAGTACTTC. Protein product: CASSDSGNQETQYF.

CDR3 sequence (DNA): TGTGCCAGCAGCTCCCTAGCGGGTGGAAACAATGAGCAGTTCTTC. Translation gives CASSSLAGGNNEQFF. J is TRBJ2-1 and V is TRBV11-3; TRBD2 matches at 8 bases. Looked up from germline, CDR1 is SGHNT and CDR2 is YENEEA. The V and J ends lost 4 bases and 5 bases, in that order; junction bases with no gene match: 7. CDR3 length equals 15 residues.

The chain is built from TRBV4-2 and TRBJ2-2; D not certain. This CDR3 spans 16 amino acids. V gave up 0 bases and J gave up 3 bases, with 11 bases separating them. Germline-derived CDR1 and CDR2 are LGHNA and YNFKEQ. This CDR3 is CASSQDPVLDTGELFF. Written as DNA, the CDR3 is TGTGCCAGCAGCCAAGATCCAGTTCTGGACACCGGGGAGCTGTTTTTT.

This clone was counted only a few times. The chain recombines TRBV7-9 with TRBJ2-7; TRBD2 agrees at 7 bases. CDR1 and CDR2 from the germline V gene are SEHNR and FQNEAQ (reference sequence). The V gene end was trimmed by 1 base and the J gene end by 0 bases; junction bases not matched to a gene: 12. The CDR3 has 18 residues. CDR3 in DNA: TGTGCCAGCAGCTTAGGTCGTCTTCGGGGGGTGAGCTCCTACGAGCAGTACTTC. Translated, it gives CASSLGRLRGVSSYEQYF.

The chain carries TRBV5-1 and TRBJ2-5; TRBD2 aligns across 9 bases. CDR1 SGHRS and CDR2 YFSETQ come from the germline V gene. Trimming removed 4 bases from V and 3 bases from J; junction bases left unmatched: 7. The CDR3 runs 15 residues. The CDR3 bases are TGCGCCAGCAGCAGTAGCGGGAGCCTAGAAGAGACCCAGTACTTC. Amino acid sequence: CASSSSGSLEETQYF.

The V gene is TRBV29-1, the J gene TRBJ2-3, with 11 bases matching TRBD2. The CDR3 spans 18 residues. V was clipped by 2 bases and J by 10 bases; unmatched bases: 20. CDR1 is SQVTM and CDR2 is ANQGSEA in the germline V gene. CDR3 bases: TGCAGCGTTGAACGTGCCCTTCGGACTAGCGGGCCTGGTCCTGCGCAGTATTTT. It is translated as CSVERALRTSGPGPAQYF.

V usage is TRBV4-1 and J usage is TRBJ2-1; D ambiguous. V lost 1 base to trimming and J lost 3 bases, with 10 bases between them. Per the germline V gene, CDR1 is MGHRA and CDR2 is YSYEKL. The CDR3 loop spans 15 amino acids. The CDR3 sequence: CASSQGPSSYNEQFF. Written as DNA, the CDR3 is TGCGCCAGCAGCCAAGGCCCTTCCAGCTACAATGAGCAGTTCTTC.

This chain connects TRBV7-9 to TRBJ2-7, with a weak D call TRBD1 (5 bases). The length of the CDR3 is 13 residues. The V and J ends lost 8 bases and 1 base respectively, with 12 bases between them. The germline V gene has CDR1 SEHNR and CDR2 FQNEAQ (reference sequence). CDR3 protein: CASGTGWSYEQYF. CDR3 nucleotide sequence: TGTGCCAGCGGTACAGGCTGGTCCTACGAGCAGTACTTC.

The J gene is TRBJ1-5, the V gene TRBV27, with D hard to call. Germline V gives CDR1 MNHEY, CDR2 SMNVEV (reference sequence). This CDR3 has 15 residues. V lost 4 bases to trimming and J lost 3 bases, with 13 bases between them. CDR3 in DNA: TGTGCCAGCAGTTCCTGGAGCGGGGTCAATCAGCCCCAGCATTTT. It translates to CASSSWSGVNQPQHF.

The rearrangement links TRBV6-6 to TRBJ1-2; the match to TRBD1 covers 7 bases. CDR3 size: 15 residues. The V gene end was trimmed by 4 bases and the J gene end by 4 bases; junction bases not matched to a gene: 9. The V gene's germline CDR1 is MNHNY and CDR2 SVGAGI (reference sequence). CDR3 sequence reads: CASSFPGTASYGYTF. CDR3 in DNA: TGTGCCAGCAGTTTCCCCGGGACAGCCTCCTATGGCTACACCTTC.

The chain carries TRBV28 and TRBJ2-1; 10 nucleotides line up with TRBD2. Germline CDR1 and CDR2: MDHEN and SYDVKM. CDR3 length: 13 residues. J gave up 16 bases and V 6 bases, and 12 bases lay outside the gene matches. The CDR3 is CASRTSGVWRDFF. The CDR3, as DNA: TGTGCCAGCAGAACTAGCGGGGTGTGGAGGGACTTCTTC.

This rearrangement joins TRBV25-1 to TRBJ2-7; the match to TRBD1 covers 9 bases. This CDR3 region has 13 residues. Unmatched junction bases numbered 7, after V lost 8 bases and J lost 5 bases. Germline V gives CDR1 MGHDK, CDR2 SYGVNS. CDR3 protein: CASSRDRDNEQYF. Here the CDR3 DNA reads TGTGCCAGCTCCCGGGACAGGGACAACGAGCAGTACTTC.

The genes are TRBV2 and TRBJ2-5; 10 bases map to TRBD2. The DNA end is more similar to TRBJ2-7, so the J call may be wrong. The CDR3 consists of 13 residues. Germline CDR1 reads SNHLY; CDR2 reads FYNNEI. The CDR3 loop is CASSSGSIYEQYF. CDR3 coding DNA: TGTGCCAGTTCTAGCGGGAGTATCTACGAGCAGTACTTC.

The table lists this clone with a count of one. The chain recombines TRBV6-1 with TRBJ1-3, with 9 bases that match TRBD1. V lost 4 bases and J lost 11; bases outside the gene matches: 9. Germline V gives CDR1 MNHNS, CDR2 SASEGT. The CDR3 contains 14 residues. Written as DNA, the CDR3 is TGTGCCAGCAGTGGGTCGGGACAGGGTCTGGCCATATATTTT. Translation: CASSGSGQGLAIYF.

The gene calls are TRBV18 and TRBJ2-3, with D perhaps TRBD2 (6 bases). Trimming removed 3 bases from V and 2 bases from J, with 15 bases in between. Germline-derived CDR1 and CDR2 are KGHSH and LQKENI. The CDR3 has 16 residues. For the CDR3, the DNA is TGTGCCAGCTCACCCCTGCGGGATGGGGACACAGATACGCAGTATTTT. Its translation: CASSPLRDGDTDTQYF.

The chain is built from TRBV27 and TRBJ2-3, with 7 bases matching TRBD2. V dropped 5 bases and J dropped 1; count of bases not matched to a gene: 6. The CDR3 loop spans 15 amino acids. CDR1 MNHEY and CDR2 SMNVEV come from the germline V gene (reference sequence). The CDR3 reads CASSREGWGTDTQYF. The DNA for the CDR3 is TGTGCCAGCAGTAGGGAGGGTTGGGGCACAGATACGCAGTATTTT.

This chain joins TRBV7-2 and TRBJ2-1; 8 bases line up with TRBD2. In germline, CDR1 is SGHTA, CDR2 FQGNSA. The CDR3 spans 14 residues. With V trimmed by 4 bases and J by 4 bases, 3 bases remained unmatched. This CDR3 is CASSSLAGYNEQFF. In nucleotides, the CDR3 is TGTGCCAGCAGCTCGTTAGCGGGATACAATGAGCAGTTCTTC.

V usage is TRBV6-1 and J usage is TRBJ2-5, with TRBD1 identical over 9 bases. CDR3 size: 15 residues. Germline V gene data show CDR1 as MNHNS and CDR2 as SASEGT. The ends lost 3 bases at V and 5 bases at J; junction bases unmatched: 7. The CDR3 reads CASSESTGGAETQYF. The CDR3 DNA reads TGTGCCAGCAGTGAGTCTACAGGGGGCGCGGAGACCCAGTACTTC.

The chain combines TRBV2 with TRBJ2-1, with a weak D call TRBD1 (7 bases). Trimming cost V 1 base and J 9 bases, with 13 bases left between them. Per the germline V gene, CDR1 is SNHLY and CDR2 is FYNNEI. The length of the CDR3 is 14 residues. In DNA form, the CDR3 reads TGTGCCAGCAGTGAAGGGCAGGGGGGAGGTGAGCAGTTCTTC. It codes for CASSEGQGGGEQFF.

This rearrangement joins TRBV21-1 to TRBJ1-2. TRBV21-1 represents a pseudogene. This CDR3 is built from 15 residues. CDR3 sequence: CASSKEGRWDYGYTF. For the CDR3, the DNA is TGTGCCAGCAGCAAAGAAGGGAGATGGGACTATGGCTACACCTTC.